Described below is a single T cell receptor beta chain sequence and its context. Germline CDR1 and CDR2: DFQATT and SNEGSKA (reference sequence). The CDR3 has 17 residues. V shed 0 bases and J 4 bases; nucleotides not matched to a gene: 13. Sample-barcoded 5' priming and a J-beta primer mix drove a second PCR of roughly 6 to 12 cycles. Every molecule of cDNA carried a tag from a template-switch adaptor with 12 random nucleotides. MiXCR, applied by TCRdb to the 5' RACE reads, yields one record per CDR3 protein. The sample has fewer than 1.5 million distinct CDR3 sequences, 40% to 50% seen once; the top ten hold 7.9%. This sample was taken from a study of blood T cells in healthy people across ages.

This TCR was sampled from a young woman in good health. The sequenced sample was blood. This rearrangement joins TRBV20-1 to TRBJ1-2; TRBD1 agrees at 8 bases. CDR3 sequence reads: CSARDSRGRAVGYGYTF. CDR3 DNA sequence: TGCAGTGCTAGAGATAGCAGGGGGCGGGCGGTGGGCTATGGCTACACCTTC.